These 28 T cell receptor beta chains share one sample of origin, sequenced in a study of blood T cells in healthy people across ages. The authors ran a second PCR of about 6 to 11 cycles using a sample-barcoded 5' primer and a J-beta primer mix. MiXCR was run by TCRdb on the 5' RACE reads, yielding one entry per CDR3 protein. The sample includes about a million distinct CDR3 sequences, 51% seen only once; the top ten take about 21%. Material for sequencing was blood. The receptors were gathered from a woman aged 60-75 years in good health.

The CDR3 loop reads CASSPQGANEKLFF. The CDR3 bases are TGTGCCAGCAGTCCCCAGGGGGCTAATGAAAAACTGTTTTTT. The chain carries TRBV12-3 or TRBV12-4 and TRBJ1-4; 7 bases line up with TRBD1. The ends lost 5 bases at V and 3 bases at J; junction bases unmatched: 3. The CDR3 is 14 amino acids.

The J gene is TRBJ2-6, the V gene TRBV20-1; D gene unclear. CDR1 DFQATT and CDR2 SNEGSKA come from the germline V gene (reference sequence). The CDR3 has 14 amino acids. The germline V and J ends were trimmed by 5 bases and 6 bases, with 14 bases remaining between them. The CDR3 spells CSAQIRNLANVLTF. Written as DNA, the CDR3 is TGCAGTGCTCAAATCCGAAATCTGGCCAACGTCCTGACTTTC.

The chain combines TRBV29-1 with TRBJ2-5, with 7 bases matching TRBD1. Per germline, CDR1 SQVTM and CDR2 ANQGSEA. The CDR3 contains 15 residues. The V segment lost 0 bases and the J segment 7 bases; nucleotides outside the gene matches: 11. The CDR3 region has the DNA TGCAGCGTTGAAGAATCCACAGGGGCCGATGGGACCCAGTACTTC. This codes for CSVEESTGADGTQYF.

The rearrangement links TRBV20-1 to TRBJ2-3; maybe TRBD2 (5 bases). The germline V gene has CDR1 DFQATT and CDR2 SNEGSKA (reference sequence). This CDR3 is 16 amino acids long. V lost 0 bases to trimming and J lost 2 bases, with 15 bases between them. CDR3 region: CSARDLRSDYTDTQYF. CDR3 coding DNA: TGCAGTGCTAGAGATCTGAGGAGCGACTACACAGATACGCAGTATTTT.

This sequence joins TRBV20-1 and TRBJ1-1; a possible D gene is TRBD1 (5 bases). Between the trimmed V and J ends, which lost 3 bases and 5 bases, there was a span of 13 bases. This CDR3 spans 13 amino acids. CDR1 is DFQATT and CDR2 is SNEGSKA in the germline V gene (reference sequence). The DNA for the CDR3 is TGCAGTGCTAGTCGGGCAGAGGGGACTGAAGCTTTCTTT. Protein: CSASRAEGTEAFF.

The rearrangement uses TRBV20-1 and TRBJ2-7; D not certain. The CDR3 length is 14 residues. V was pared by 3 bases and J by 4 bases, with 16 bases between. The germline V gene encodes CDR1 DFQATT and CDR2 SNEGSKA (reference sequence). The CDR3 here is CSASGDRFPYEQYF. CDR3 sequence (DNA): TGCAGTGCTAGTGGAGACCGATTCCCATACGAGCAGTACTTC.

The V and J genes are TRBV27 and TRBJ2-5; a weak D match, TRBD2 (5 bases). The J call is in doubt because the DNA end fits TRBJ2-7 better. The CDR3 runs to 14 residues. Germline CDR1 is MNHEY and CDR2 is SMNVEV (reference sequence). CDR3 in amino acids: CASSSREAGYEQYF. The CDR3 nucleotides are TGTGCCAGCAGTTCCCGGGAAGCAGGCTACGAGCAGTACTTC.

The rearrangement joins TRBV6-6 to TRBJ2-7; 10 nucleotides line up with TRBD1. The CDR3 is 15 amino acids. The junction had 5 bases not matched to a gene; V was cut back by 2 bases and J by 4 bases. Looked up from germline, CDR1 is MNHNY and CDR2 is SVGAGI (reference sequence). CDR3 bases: TGTGCCAGCAGTTACGGGACAGGGGTTGTTTACGAGCAGTACTTC. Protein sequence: CASSYGTGVVYEQYF.

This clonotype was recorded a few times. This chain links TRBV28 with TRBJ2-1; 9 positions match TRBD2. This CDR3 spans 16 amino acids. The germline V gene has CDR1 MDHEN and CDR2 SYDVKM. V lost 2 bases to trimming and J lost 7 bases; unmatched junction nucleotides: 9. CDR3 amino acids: CASSLIFLAGINEQFF. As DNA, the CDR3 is TGTGCCAGCAGTTTAATTTTCCTAGCGGGGATAAATGAGCAGTTCTTC.

The CDR3 spells CASVSGRGSYEQYF. The DNA of the CDR3 is TGTGCCAGCGTTAGTGGCAGGGGGTCCTACGAGCAGTACTTC. The chain couples TRBV7-9 to TRBJ2-7, with TRBD1 matching 7 bases. The CDR3 runs to 14 residues. Per germline, CDR1 SEHNR and CDR2 FQNEAQ (reference sequence). The ends lost 8 bases at V and 1 base at J; junction bases unmatched: 8.

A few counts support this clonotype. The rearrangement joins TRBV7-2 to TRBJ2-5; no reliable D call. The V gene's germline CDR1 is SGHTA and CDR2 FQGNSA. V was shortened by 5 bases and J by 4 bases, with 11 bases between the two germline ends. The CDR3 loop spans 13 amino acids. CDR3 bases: TGTGCCAGCAGCCCCGATTGGCTAGAGACCCAGTACTTC. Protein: CASSPDWLETQYF.

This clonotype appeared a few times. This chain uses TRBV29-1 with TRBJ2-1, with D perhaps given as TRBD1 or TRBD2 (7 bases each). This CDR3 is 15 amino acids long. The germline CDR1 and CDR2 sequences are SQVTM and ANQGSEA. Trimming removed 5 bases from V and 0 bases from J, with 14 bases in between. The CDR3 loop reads CSVQGGPSSYNEQFF. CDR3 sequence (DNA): TGCAGCGTTCAGGGGGGGCCTAGCTCCTACAATGAGCAGTTCTTC.

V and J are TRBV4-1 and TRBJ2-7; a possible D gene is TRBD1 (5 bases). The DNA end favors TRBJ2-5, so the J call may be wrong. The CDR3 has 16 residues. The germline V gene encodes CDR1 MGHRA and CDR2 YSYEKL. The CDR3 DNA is TGCGCCAGCAGCCAAGCTTGGTTGACAGAACAAGAGACCCAGTACTTC. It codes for CASSQAWLTEQETQYF.

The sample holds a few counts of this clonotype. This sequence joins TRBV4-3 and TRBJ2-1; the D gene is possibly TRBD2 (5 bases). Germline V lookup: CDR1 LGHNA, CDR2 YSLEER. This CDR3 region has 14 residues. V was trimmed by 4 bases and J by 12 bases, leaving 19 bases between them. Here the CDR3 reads CASSRQDSSVGQFF. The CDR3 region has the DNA TGCGCCAGCAGCCGCCAGGACTCATCCGTGGGGCAGTTCTTC.

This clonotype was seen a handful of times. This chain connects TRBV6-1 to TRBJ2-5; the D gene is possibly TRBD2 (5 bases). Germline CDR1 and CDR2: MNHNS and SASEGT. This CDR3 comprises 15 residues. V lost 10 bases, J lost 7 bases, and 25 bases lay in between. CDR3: CATTELTGFGGTQYF. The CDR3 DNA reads TGTGCCACTACGGAACTAACGGGTTTTGGAGGGACCCAGTACTTC.

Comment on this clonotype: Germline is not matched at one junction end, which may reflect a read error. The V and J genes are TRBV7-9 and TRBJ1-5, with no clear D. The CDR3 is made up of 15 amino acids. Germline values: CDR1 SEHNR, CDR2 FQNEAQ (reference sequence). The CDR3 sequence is CAGSPGLGSNQPQHF. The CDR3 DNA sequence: TGTGCCGGCAGCCCCGGTTTGGGGAGCAATCAGCCCCAGCATTTT.

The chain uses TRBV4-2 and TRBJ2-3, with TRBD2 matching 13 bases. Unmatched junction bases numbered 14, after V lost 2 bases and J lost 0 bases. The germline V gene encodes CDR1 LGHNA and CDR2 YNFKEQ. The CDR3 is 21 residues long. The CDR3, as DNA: TGTGCCAGCAGCCAATTACTAGCGGGAGGGCTTTCCCCACTGAGCACAGATACGCAGTATTTT. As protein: CASSQLLAGGLSPLSTDTQYF.

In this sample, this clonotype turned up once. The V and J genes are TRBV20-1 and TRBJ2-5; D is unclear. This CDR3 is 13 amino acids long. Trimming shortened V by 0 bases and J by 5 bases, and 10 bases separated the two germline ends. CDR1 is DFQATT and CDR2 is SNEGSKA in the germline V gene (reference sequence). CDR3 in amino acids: CSARDSADETQYF. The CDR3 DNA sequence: TGCAGTGCTAGAGATTCCGCGGATGAGACCCAGTACTTC.

CDR3 coding DNA: TGTGCCAGCAGCTTATACGGGAGGACGATGGAGACCCAGTACTTC. Its translation is CASSLYGRTMETQYF. J is TRBJ2-5 and V is TRBV7-3; 7 bases map to TRBD2. V lost 2 bases, J lost 5 bases, and 8 bases stayed unmatched. The CDR3 is 15 amino acids. Germline-derived CDR1 and CDR2 are SGHTA and FQGTGA.

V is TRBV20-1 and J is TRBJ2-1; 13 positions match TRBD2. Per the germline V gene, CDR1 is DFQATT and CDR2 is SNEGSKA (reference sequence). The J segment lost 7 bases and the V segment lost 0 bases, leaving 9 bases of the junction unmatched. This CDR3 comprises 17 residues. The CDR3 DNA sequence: TGCAGTGCTAGAGATTCGTGGACTAGCGGGAGCACGAATGAGCAGTTCTTC. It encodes CSARDSWTSGSTNEQFF.

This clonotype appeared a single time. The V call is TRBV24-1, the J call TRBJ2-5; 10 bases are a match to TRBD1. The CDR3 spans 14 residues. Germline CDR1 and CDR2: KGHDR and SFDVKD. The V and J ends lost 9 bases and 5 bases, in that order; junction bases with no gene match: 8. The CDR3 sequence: CATGGTGVGETQYF. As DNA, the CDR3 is TGTGCCACCGGGGGGACAGGGGTAGGGGAGACCCAGTACTTC.

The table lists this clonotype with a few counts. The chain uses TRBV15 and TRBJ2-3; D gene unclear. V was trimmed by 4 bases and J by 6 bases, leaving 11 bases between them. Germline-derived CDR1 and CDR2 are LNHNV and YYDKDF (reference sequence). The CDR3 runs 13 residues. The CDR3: CATSIFTLDTQYF. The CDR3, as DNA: TGTGCCACCAGCATATTTACATTGGATACGCAGTATTTT.

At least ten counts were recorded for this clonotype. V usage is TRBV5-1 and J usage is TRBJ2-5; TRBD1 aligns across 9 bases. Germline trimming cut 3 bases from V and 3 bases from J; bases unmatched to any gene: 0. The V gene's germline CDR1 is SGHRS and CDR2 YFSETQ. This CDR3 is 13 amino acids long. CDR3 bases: TGCGCCAGCAGCTGGACAGGGGAAGAGACCCAGTACTTC. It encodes CASSWTGEETQYF. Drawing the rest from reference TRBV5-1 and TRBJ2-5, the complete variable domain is KAGVTQTPRYLIKTRGQQVTLSCSPISGHRSVSWYQQTPGQGLQFLFEYFSETQRNKGNFPGRFSGRQFSNSRSEMNVSTLELGDSALYLCASSWTGEETQYFGPGTRLLVL.

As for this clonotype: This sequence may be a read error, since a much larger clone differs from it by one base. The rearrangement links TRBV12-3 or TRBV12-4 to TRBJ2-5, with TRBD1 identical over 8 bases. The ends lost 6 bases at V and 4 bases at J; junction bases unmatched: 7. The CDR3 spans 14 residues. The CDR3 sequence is CASRDRVDAETQYF. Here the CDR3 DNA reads TGTGCCAGCAGGGACAGGGTCGATGCAGAGACCCAGTACTTC.

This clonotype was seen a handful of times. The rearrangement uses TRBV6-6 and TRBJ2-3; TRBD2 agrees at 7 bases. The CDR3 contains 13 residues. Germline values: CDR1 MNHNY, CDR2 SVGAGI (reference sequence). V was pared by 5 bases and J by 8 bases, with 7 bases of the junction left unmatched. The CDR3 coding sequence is TGTGCCAGCAGTCCTAACCCGGGGGGTACGCAGTATTTT. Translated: CASSPNPGGTQYF.

DNA of the CDR3: TGTGCCAGCAGCTTAACCCTTCTTGGGTATGAGCAGTTCTTC. It translates to CASSLTLLGYEQFF. The V call is TRBV7-8, the J call TRBJ2-1; D unclear. The CDR3 has 14 residues. The germline CDR1 and CDR2 sequences are SGHVS and FQNEAQ. V was shortened by 2 bases and J by 8 bases, with 13 bases between the two germline ends. The full variable domain, with the rest looked up from reference TRBV7-8 and TRBJ2-1, is GAGVSQSPRYKVAKRGQDVALRCDPISGHVSLFWYQQALGQGPEFLTYFQNEAQLDKSGLPSDRFFAERPEGSVSTLKIQRTQQEDSAVYLCASSLTLLGYEQFFGPGTRLTVL.

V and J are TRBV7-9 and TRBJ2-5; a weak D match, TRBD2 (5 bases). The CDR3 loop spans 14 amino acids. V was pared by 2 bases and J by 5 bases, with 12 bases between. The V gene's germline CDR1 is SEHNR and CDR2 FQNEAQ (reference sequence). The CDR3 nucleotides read TGTGCCAGCAGCTTAACGGGGTTCATGGAGACCCAGTACTTC. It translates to CASSLTGFMETQYF.

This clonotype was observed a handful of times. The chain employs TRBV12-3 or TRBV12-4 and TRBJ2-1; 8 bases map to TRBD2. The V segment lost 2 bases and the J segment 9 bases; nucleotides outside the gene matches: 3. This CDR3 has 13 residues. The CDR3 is CASSLTAGGEQFF. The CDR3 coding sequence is TGTGCCAGCAGTTTAACTGCGGGAGGTGAGCAGTTCTTC.